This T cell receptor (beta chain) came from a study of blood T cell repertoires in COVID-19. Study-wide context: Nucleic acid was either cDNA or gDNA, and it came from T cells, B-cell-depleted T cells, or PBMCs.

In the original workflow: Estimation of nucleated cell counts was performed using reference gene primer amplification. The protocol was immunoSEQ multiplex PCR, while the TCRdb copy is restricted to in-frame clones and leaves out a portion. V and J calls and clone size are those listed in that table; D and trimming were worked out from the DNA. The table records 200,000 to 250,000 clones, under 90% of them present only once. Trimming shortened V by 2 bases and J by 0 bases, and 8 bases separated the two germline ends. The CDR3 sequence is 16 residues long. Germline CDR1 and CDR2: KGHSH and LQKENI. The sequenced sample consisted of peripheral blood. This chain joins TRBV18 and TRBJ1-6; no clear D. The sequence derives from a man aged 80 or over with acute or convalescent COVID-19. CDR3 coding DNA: TGTGCCAGCTCACCAGATGGGAGCTCCTATAATTCACCCCTCCACTTT. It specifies CASSPDGSSYNSPLHF.